The 5 T cell receptor beta chains below were found in one sample sequenced in a study of blood T cell repertoires in COVID-19. The method was immunoSEQ multiplex PCR; TCRdb's version includes in-frame clones alone and lacks a portion of them. The profile shows 100,000 to 150,000 clones, approximately 80% of them singletons. The material sequenced was peripheral blood. The receptors stem from a man aged 55 to 69 with acute or convalescent COVID-19.

The chain links TRBV19 to TRBJ2-7; D gene ambiguous. CDR3 length: 13 residues. The V end was cut by 3 bases, the J end by 6 bases, with 12 bases between. In germline, CDR1 is LNHDA, CDR2 SQIVND (reference sequence). The CDR3 loop reads CASSIKTRGEQYF. CDR3 bases: TGTGCCAGTAGTATTAAAACCCGAGGCGAGCAGTACTTC.

J is TRBJ2-2 and V is TRBV20-1; D possibly corresponds to TRBD1 (5 bases). The CDR3 runs 12 residues. The V gene lost 3 bases and the J gene lost 7 bases, with 9 bases spanning the gap. In germline, CDR1 is DFQATT, CDR2 SNEGSKA (reference sequence). CDR3 amino acids: CSASGAGGELFF. CDR3 DNA sequence: TGCAGTGCTAGTGGGGCAGGCGGGGAGCTGTTTTTT.

The genes are TRBV7-8 and TRBJ2-5; no reliable D call. The germline CDR1 and CDR2 sequences are SGHVS and FQNEAQ. V lost 4 bases and J 5 bases, leaving 11 bases between the germline ends. The CDR3 loop spans 13 amino acids. CDR3 loop: CASSSRTQETQYF. CDR3 nucleotide sequence: TGTGCCAGCAGCTCACGTACCCAGGAGACCCAGTACTTC. Supplemented by reference TRBV7-8 and TRBJ2-5, the full variable domain reads GAGVSQSPRYKVAKRGQDVALRCDPISGHVSLFWYQQALGQGPEFLTYFQNEAQLDKSGLPSDRFFAERPEGSVSTLKIQRTQQEDSAVYLCASSSRTQETQYFGPGTRLLVL.

The chain couples TRBV5-1 to TRBJ2-6, with D possibly matching TRBD1 (7 bases). Looked up from germline, CDR1 is SGHRS and CDR2 is YFSETQ. The CDR3 consists of 18 residues. V shed 0 bases and J shed 1 base, with 14 bases lying between them. CDR3 DNA sequence: TGCGCCAGCAGCTTGGTGCGGGACAGTGATTCTGGGGCCAACGTCCTGACTTTC. Residues: CASSLVRDSDSGANVLTF.

V and J are TRBV27 and TRBJ1-2, with D maybe TRBD1 (6 bases). Trimming left V 3 bases short and J 5 bases short, with 13 bases between. Per the germline V gene, CDR1 is MNHEY and CDR2 is SMNVEV (reference sequence). The CDR3 length is 14 residues. CDR3: CASSFTGREYGYTF. For the CDR3, the DNA is TGTGCCAGCAGTTTTACAGGGAGGGAATATGGCTACACCTTC.